Detailed here is one T cell receptor (beta chain). Its antigen target is currently unknown. One base away there is no much larger clone; base qualities are not given. The germline V end is reduced by 5 bases and the J end by 6 bases; junction bases left unmatched: 11. The CDR3 has 16 amino acids, counting the end cysteine and phenylalanine. Of all the DNA, just the CDR3 is kept, 48 bases in frame from base 1. The germline V gene encodes CDR1 SGHAT and CDR2 FQNNGV. These data originate in a study of cytomegalovirus exposure and HLA in healthy donors (dated by TCRdb to the late 2010s). For the wider study: In an earlier analysis of around 540 of the donors, 250 to 300 Gb of sequence data and some 120 million unique TCR beta sequences from 180 million or so T cells were reported. Besides the first cohort of about 730 subjects, a separate validation cohort made up of 120 different subjects was used. Of the 350 to 400 genotyped donors, approximately 82% fell in the genetic ancestry cluster associated with self-reported Caucasian donors. The T cell repertoires of 700 or so subjects were profiled by immunosequencing and related to cytomegalovirus serostatus. Because of strong linkage in the cohort, four or five DR-DQ haplotypes were treated as single units for association and clustering. Among 300 to 500 genotyped donors of the cohort, an average of approximately 220,000 unique TCR beta nucleotide sequences was sequenced per donor, of which about 18% were non-productive. Donor age, sex, ethnicity and CMV serostatus were compiled alongside the repertoire data. To decide whether each TCR beta V gene segment behaved as functional or pseudogenic, an earlier analysis of nearly 600 of the donors relied on high-throughput TCR beta sequencing. A later genetic analysis took genome-wide SNP genotypes for about 65% of the roughly 670 donors and used that subset as a discovery cohort. An early release that covered more than 550 HLA-typed donors contained approximately 300 gigabases of sequencing data and 80 million or so unique TCR sequences. High-throughput TCR immunosequencing, statistical association of individual TCRs with disease status, and machine learning were combined to predict cytomegalovirus infection status. A later analysis re-examined previously published TCR beta repertoires from around 670 donors and added high-resolution HLA genotyping to investigate patterns of TCR occurrence. The later analysis used no new phenotypic data to find candidate immune exposures, relying instead on TCR beta sequences and their occurrence across donors. Typing coverage differed by locus: A, B, C, DRB1 and DQB1 were typed in roughly 620-630 donors, DQA1 in approximately 520, DPA1 in 606, and DPB1 in approximately 450. Every repertoire in the discovery cohort had been generated on one and the same sequencing platform. The study aimed to test whether signatures of past pathogen exposure could be identified by cataloging public T cell receptors. HLA typing included class I and class II loci at four-digit resolution.

The cohort consisted of more than 650 healthy bone marrow donors. All cohort members were sampled while nominally healthy, although unrecorded immune exposures were likely present. The donor was CMV seronegative and belonged to the group of approximately 320 seronegative cohort members. Each donor provided a peripheral blood sample, and peripheral blood mononuclear cells were used for TCR beta sequencing. Genomic DNA extraction from the blood cell samples was performed with the Qiagen DNeasy Blood Extraction Kit. Overall study results and their limits: Presence/absence analyses assumed roughly uniform sequencing depth across donors, an assumption that may not hold. HLA typing was unavailable for some donors at each locus, so association tests used only the typed subset. The earlier analysis of some 560 of the donors excluded around 17 rarely observed V segments, including chromosome 9 orphons, because counts were too low. Broadly in line with IMGT annotations, most TCR beta V segments showed up in productive rearrangements about 87% or about 30% of the time in an earlier analysis of around 550 of the donors. Some IMGT-functional V segments, including TRBV6-2 and TRBV6-3, could not be distinguished by the 87-base-pair reads and were therefore excluded. A later analysis reported that several top co-occurrence clusters appeared linked to parvovirus B19, influenza, CMV and Epstein-Barr virus. A later analysis found that HLA-associated TCR beta chains were more clonally expanded and had lower generation probabilities than equally common non-associated chains. A further reported finding was that TCR beta sequences accurately predicted the HLA-A and HLA-B alleles for most subjects in the first cohort. At a false discovery rate of 0.05, a later analysis linked 16,000 or so TCR beta sequences to specific HLA alleles. In a later genetic analysis, a missense DCLRE1C variant was associated with V-gene and J-gene trimming of TCR beta chains, and the association was replicated in an independent cohort. Three of the identified cytomegalovirus-associated TCR beta chains were confirmed in vitro to be specific for cytomegalovirus antigens. When HLA alleles, especially DR and DQ, strongly co-occurred, attributing TCR associations to individual alleles was difficult. The authors suggested that the approach could potentially be extended to other disease states and immunological phenotypes. In a later analysis, the rate of TCR association differed among HLA loci, with DRB1 alleles having the most associated TCRs and HLA-C alleles having the fewest. Across donors, most TCR sequences were observed very rarely, whereas some public TCRs were present in many individuals. The cohort was sequenced for TCR beta chains only, and without alpha or paired-chain data the features that could be detected were limited. Correlated functional status among segregating V segments might reflect linkage disequilibrium, but an unknown experimental factor could not be ruled out. The sequencing pipeline was judged likely to have produced a cluster of highly shared sequence variants as a technical artifact. The classifier was reported to diagnose cytomegalovirus status with high specificity and sensitivity in both the original cohort and the validation cohort. The only immune exposure information available for the cohort was CMV serostatus. In the study, approximately 160 TCR beta chains were listed as associated with cytomegalovirus. According to a later genetic analysis, donors in an Asian-associated ancestry cluster had fewer N-insertions in productive TCRs than the roughly 670-donor mean. Most CMV-associated TCR beta chains appeared to be HLA-restricted in a later analysis, and the HLA associations seemed to be driven largely by CMV exposure.

Preparation of the library involved the immunoSEQ multiplex PCR assay. For the multiplex PCR, a mixture combining 60 forward primers for TCR Vbeta segments and 13 reverse primers for TCR Jbeta segments was used. The CDR3 region of rearranged TCR beta genes was amplified from genomic DNA by a multiplex PCR assay. Amplified TCR beta libraries were sequenced as 87-base-pair reads on the Illumina HiSeq System. Under the source paper's analysis protocol: A later analysis tallied 75 million to 95 million unique TCR beta chains across the 550 to 850 repertoires, and about 12 million of those chains were shared by two or more donors. Raw reads were error-corrected and collapsed into unique sequences with a nearest-neighbor algorithm that merged closely related sequences to remove PCR and sequencing errors. To assign V, D and J gene segments, CDR3 sequences were aligned to IMGT reference sequences. For a sequence to be retained, a match of at least six nucleotides to both a V gene segment and a J gene segment was required. A rearrangement was called productive if the CDR3 had no stop codons and remained in frame with V and J, and every other rearrangement was called non-productive. CDR3 was defined by IMGT convention, running from the second conserved V-encoded cysteine to the conserved J-encoded phenylalanine. In an earlier analysis of around 570 of the donors, sequences lacking an unambiguous match to a single V gene segment were excluded. In an earlier analysis of approximately 550 of the donors, V segments were called functional above 56.7% productive rearrangements and were called segregating when the between-donor standard deviation exceeded 5%. A statistical classification framework was developed to diagnose cytomegalovirus status using the catalog of TCR beta chain sequences. A later analysis assigned V and J genes by comparing TCR nucleotide sequences with IMGT/GENE-DB human TR gene sequences. Using the TCRdist pipeline, a later analysis assigned CDR3 sequences along with most-parsimonious VDJ recombination scenarios. In a later analysis, each TCR beta chain was defined by its CDR3 amino acid sequence together with its V-gene family, and reads lacking a unique V-gene family were excluded. To address suspected cross-contamination and a sequencing artifact, a later analysis removed approximately 590 highly shared, low-generation-probability nucleotide sequences. For each public chain, a later analysis derived a clonal expansion index from normalized ranks of inferred template counts within each repertoire. In a later analysis, generation probabilities were computed with a VDJ recombination model fitted to out-of-frame rearrangements, and the resulting probabilities were checked against IGoR. Hypergeometric tests were used in a later analysis to score TCR-TCR, TCR-HLA and TCR-CMV co-occurrence, with a repertoire-size bias correction applied to the TCR pairs. A later analysis estimated false discovery rates by permuting HLA or CMV assignments 20 times. A later analysis grouped co-occurring TCRs with DBSCAN, adding TCRdist sequence similarity when clustering within HLA-allele-positive subsets. For co-occurrence clustering, repertoires with fewer than 30,000 or more than 120,000 public chains were excluded, along with roughly five repertoires with anomalous nucleotide sharing. The table was pulled from immuneACCESS by TCRdb, which kept in-frame rearrangements only. Such tables lose some clones; where checked, under half of the loss comes from unresolved V genes, and the rest has no known cause. V and J calls and clone size are those listed in that table; D and trimming were worked out from the DNA. The sample records about 160,000 clones, about four fifths of which are singletons. Of the sample, around 0.96% is held by the ten largest clones.

The sequence links TRBV11-2 to TRBJ2-2, and 8 bases in between align with TRBD2. Sequenced: PBMCs. The source of this sequence is a man aged 30 to 45 in good health and CMV-seronegative. CDR3 loop: CASSPWTSYVPGELFF. The nucleotide sequence is TGTGCCAGCAGCCCATGGACTAGCTACGTCCCCGGGGAGCTGTTTTTT. Where the CDR3 stops, the reference TRBV11-2 and TRBJ2-2 genes take over; the full variable domain is EAGVAQSPRYKIIEKRQSVAFWCNPISGHATLYWYQQILGQGPKLLIQFQNNGVVDDSQLPKDRFSAERLKGVDSTLKIQPAKLEDSAVYLCASSPWTSYVPGELFFGEGSRLTVL.